Listed below are T cell receptor beta chains from one sample, sequenced in a study of monozygotic twins with inflammatory bowel disease. TCRdb processed the 5' RACE reads again and assigns one entry to each CDR3 protein, with no DNA. The table lists 200,000 to 250,000 distinct CDR3 sequences, with around 7.6% in the top ten. Sequencing used blood. The receptors shown here come from a human donor with ulcerative colitis or Crohn's disease, or a healthy co-twin of an affected twin (not recorded which). CDR3s include the opening cysteine and the closing phenylalanine or tryptophan. Fields, in order: J gene, CDR3 length, V gene, CDR3 protein.

j_gene: TRBJ1-1; len: 16; v_gene: TRBV6-2/TRBV6-3; CDR3aa: CASSHAPRGVNTEAFF
j_gene: TRBJ2-3; len: 14; v_gene: TRBV25-1; CDR3aa: CATPSRLRTDTQYF
j_gene: TRBJ1-1; len: 14; v_gene: TRBV10-3; CDR3aa: CAITPGQGLTEAFF
j_gene: TRBJ1-2; len: 16; v_gene: TRBV5-5; CDR3aa: CASSPGRAGPNYGYTF
j_gene: TRBJ2-2; len: 14; v_gene: TRBV19; CDR3aa: CASSPNIVSGELFF
j_gene: TRBJ1-3; len: 14; v_gene: TRBV5-1; CDR3aa: CASSLAGAGNTIYF
j_gene: TRBJ2-7; len: 15; v_gene: TRBV13; CDR3aa: CASSPKFQGRDEQYF
j_gene: TRBJ2-3; len: 12; v_gene: TRBV7-2; CDR3aa: CASSLGAGTQYF
j_gene: TRBJ2-6; len: 14; v_gene: TRBV28; CDR3aa: CASSWARGANVLTF
j_gene: TRBJ2-2; len: 16; v_gene: TRBV18; CDR3aa: CASSPLLATETGELFF
j_gene: TRBJ1-2; len: 13; v_gene: TRBV5-1; CDR3aa: CASSLPNNYGYTF
j_gene: TRBJ2-7; len: 19; v_gene: TRBV11-2; CDR3aa: CASSLIFAGTSGRGSEQYF
j_gene: TRBJ2-7; len: 14; v_gene: TRBV28; CDR3aa: CASSLSGTQSVQYF
j_gene: TRBJ2-1; len: 18; v_gene: TRBV15; CDR3aa: CATSRESGLAGGLNEQFF
j_gene: TRBJ2-1; len: 15; v_gene: TRBV2; CDR3aa: CASSEQSRSYNEQFF
j_gene: TRBJ2-7; len: 12; v_gene: TRBV6-6; CDR3aa: CATGTDLYEQYF
j_gene: TRBJ2-3; len: 15; v_gene: TRBV5-1; CDR3aa: CASSSLEGSTDTQYF
j_gene: TRBJ1-5; len: 12; v_gene: TRBV20-1; CDR3aa: CSARVFGGPQHF
j_gene: TRBJ1-1; len: 15; v_gene: TRBV25-1; CDR3aa: CASSWGQRYLTEAFF
j_gene: TRBJ2-3; len: 15; v_gene: TRBV27; CDR3aa: CASSFQGSRTDTQYF
j_gene: TRBJ2-3; len: 16; v_gene: TRBV12-3/TRBV12-4; CDR3aa: CASSSRIAGAPDTQYF
j_gene: TRBJ1-1; len: 14; v_gene: TRBV7-3; CDR3aa: CASSTQGRNTEAFF
j_gene: TRBJ2-1; len: 17; v_gene: TRBV5-1; CDR3aa: CASSLERVAGVGNEQFF
j_gene: TRBJ2-3; len: 14; v_gene: TRBV24-1; CDR3aa: CATSDPRRTDTQYF
j_gene: TRBJ2-1; len: 15; v_gene: TRBV18; CDR3aa: CASSPLAEQYNEQFF
j_gene: TRBJ2-1; len: 15; v_gene: TRBV15; CDR3aa: CATSSGQGKFDEQFF
j_gene: TRBJ1-1; len: 11; v_gene: TRBV10-3; CDR3aa: CAINHGSEAFF
j_gene: TRBJ2-7; len: 14; v_gene: TRBV7-2; CDR3aa: CASSRLAGRDEQYF
j_gene: TRBJ2-6; len: 17; v_gene: TRBV5-1; CDR3aa: CASSLGDGPGGANVLTF
j_gene: TRBJ1-2; len: 15; v_gene: TRBV4-2; CDR3aa: CASSPAATGEYGYTF
j_gene: TRBJ2-1; len: 15; v_gene: TRBV9; CDR3aa: CASSRGAASYNEQFF
j_gene: TRBJ1-1; len: 16; v_gene: TRBV5-1; CDR3aa: CASSSGQGAWGTEAFF